The rows below give T cell receptor beta chains drawn from one sample of a study of T cell changes during pregnancy in multiple sclerosis. Some clones are missing from TCRdb's copy, which holds only in-frame ones; the method was immunoSEQ multiplex PCR. This table has about 54,000 clones, 75% to 95% appearing once. The specimen was peripheral blood, collected after pregnancy. The origin of the receptors is a female donor in good health, enrolled as a control in a pregnancy study. Each CDR3 is given with its conserved first and last residue. D genes are given only for firm matches. The size field is filled for only some rows; it gives once, few, many or a size class.

D | J | size | V | CDR3 | DNA
. | TRBJ2-3 | . | TRBV9 | CASSPAGGTDTQYF | TGTGCCAGCAGCCCCGCCGGGGGTACAGATACGCAGTATTTT
. | TRBJ1-2 | . | TRBV5-4 | CASATVGGEYGYTF | TGTGCCAGCGCCACCGTCGGCGGGGAGTATGGCTACACCTTC
. | TRBJ2-2 | . | TRBV7-6 | CASSLAPSGELFF | TGTGCCAGCAGCTTAGCCCCGTCCGGGGAGCTGTTTTTT
. | TRBJ1-1 | . | TRBV6-1 | CASSEAPASTEAFF | TGTGCCAGCAGTGAAGCCCCCGCTAGCACTGAAGCTTTCTTT
. | TRBJ1-1 | few | TRBV11-2 | CASSFPSGRNTEAFF | TGTGCCAGCAGCTTCCCCTCGGGAAGGAACACTGAAGCTTTCTTT
TRBD1 | TRBJ1-1 | . | TRBV29-1 | CSVIPRGSSMNTEAFF | TGCAGCGTGATCCCCAGGGGGTCAAGCATGAACACTGAAGCTTTCTTT
. | TRBJ2-3 | . | TRBV19 | CASSIPAERISTDTQYF | TGTGCCAGTAGTATACCCGCTGAGAGAATAAGCACAGATACGCAGTATTTT
TRBD2 | TRBJ2-3 | . | TRBV2 | CASSDPSGGRNTQYF | TGTGCCAGCAGTGATCCTAGCGGGGGGAGGAATACGCAGTATTTT
. | TRBJ2-5 | . | TRBV19 | CASSIVPGDQETQYF | TGTGCCAGTAGTATAGTTCCAGGGGATCAAGAGACCCAGTACTTC
. | TRBJ1-1 | . | TRBV21-1 | CASSKKAHWTGLNTEAFF | TGTGCCAGCAGCAAAAAGGCCCACTGGACAGGGTTAAACACTGAAGCTTTCTTT
TRBD1 | TRBJ2-3 | . | TRBV29-1 | CSVVGRGQKTDTQYF | TGCAGCGTTGTTGGCAGGGGGCAGAAGACAGATACGCAGTATTTT
TRBD1 | TRBJ1-6 | . | TRBV9 | CASSDRQGVNSPLHF | TGTGCCAGCAGCGATCGACAGGGGGTGAATTCACCCCTCCACTTT
TRBD2 | TRBJ2-1 | . | TRBV28 | CASSSSGSGPFF | TGTGCCAGCAGTTCTAGCGGGAGCGGACCGTTCTTC
TRBD1 | TRBJ2-7 | . | TRBV6-5 | CASSSAGTATSYEQYF | TGTGCCAGCAGTTCCGCCGGGACAGCGACCTCCTACGAGCAGTACTTC
. | TRBJ1-1 | . | TRBV5-8 | CASSLSGAALPEAFF | TGTGCCAGCAGCTTGTCAGGGGCCGCACTCCCTGAAGCTTTCTTT
. | TRBJ1-2 | . | TRBV5-1 | CASSSETGSARIYGYTF | TGCGCCAGCAGCTCGGAGACAGGTTCCGCACGGATCTATGGCTACACCTTC
TRBD1 | TRBJ2-3 | . | TRBV6-1 | CASSPGQGTDTQYF | TGTGCCAGCAGTCCGGGACAGGGCACAGATACGCAGTATTTT
TRBD2 | TRBJ2-6 | . | TRBV30 | CARTSSGANVLTF | TGTGCCCGGACTAGTTCTGGGGCCAACGTCCTGACTTTC
. | TRBJ1-6 | . | TRBV28 | CASKLGSSYNSPLHF | TGTGCCAGCAAACTGGGGAGCTCCTATAATTCACCCCTCCACTTT
. | TRBJ1-4 | . | TRBV5-1 | CASSPGQPNEKLFF | TGCGCCAGCAGCCCGGGACAACCTAATGAAAAACTGTTTTTT
. | TRBJ2-2 | once | TRBV10-1 | CASSATRGAGELFF | TGCGCCAGCAGTGCAACTAGAGGCGCCGGGGAGCTGTTTTTT
. | TRBJ2-7 | . | TRBV2 | CASSGGRSDEQYF | TGTGCCAGCAGTGGGGGCAGGAGTGACGAGCAGTACTTC
. | TRBJ1-1 | . | TRBV7-9 | CASSLAGANTEAFF | TGTGCCAGCAGCTTAGCAGGGGCGAACACTGAAGCTTTCTTT
. | TRBJ2-7 | once | TRBV5-1 | CASSPEAHGNSYEQYF | TGCGCCAGCAGCCCCGAGGCGCACGGTAACTCCTACGAGCAGTACTTC
TRBD2 | TRBJ2-5 | . | TRBV5-1 | CASSLGTSAPETQYF | TGCGCCAGCAGCTTGGGGACTAGTGCGCCGGAGACCCAGTACTTC
. | TRBJ1-2 | . | TRBV14 | CASSQVQGTGGYTF | TGTGCCAGCAGCCAAGTCCAGGGCACCGGTGGCTACACCTTC
TRBD2 | TRBJ2-3 | . | TRBV18 | CASQTSGSTDTQYF | TGTGCCAGCCAGACTAGCGGAAGCACAGATACGCAGTATTTT
TRBD2 | TRBJ2-1 | . | TRBV5-4 | CASGTSGGQGEQFF | TGTGCCAGCGGGACTAGCGGGGGGCAAGGTGAGCAGTTCTTC
TRBD2 | TRBJ2-1 | . | TRBV5-1 | CASSFGTRGLEQFF | TGCGCCAGCAGCTTCGGGACTAGGGGTCTTGAGCAGTTCTTC
TRBD1 | TRBJ1-2 | once | TRBV4-1 | CASREGQGAYGYTF | TGCGCCAGCAGAGAAGGGCAGGGGGCGTATGGCTACACCTTC
. | TRBJ1-2 | once | TRBV27 | CASSLNTGTTTNYGYTF | TGTGCCAGCAGCCTAAATACCGGGACAACTACTAACTATGGCTACACCTTC
. | TRBJ1-1 | once | TRBV4-1 | CASSQGPSVTEAFF | TGCGCCAGCAGCCAAGGGCCCAGTGTCACTGAAGCTTTCTTT
. | TRBJ1-1 | . | TRBV11-2 | CASSLTGANTEAFF | TGTGCCAGCAGCCTGACAGGCGCGAACACTGAAGCTTTCTTT
. | TRBJ2-7 | once | TRBV5-8 | CASILTGPYEQYF | TGTGCCAGCATCCTAACAGGCCCATACGAGCAGTACTTC
. | TRBJ1-2 | . | TRBV6-6 | CASSSTGGYTF | TGTGCCAGCAGTTCTACAGGTGGCTACACCTTC
. | TRBJ2-1 | . | TRBV4-3 | CASSQDWKDYYNEQFF | TGCGCCAGCAGCCAAGATTGGAAGGACTATTACAATGAGCAGTTCTTC
TRBD1 | TRBJ1-1 | . | TRBV6-5 | CASSYGTGRAEAFF | TGTGCCAGCAGTTATGGGACAGGGCGGGCTGAAGCTTTCTTT
. | TRBJ2-7 | . | TRBV7-2 | CASSLVVATYEQYF | TGTGCCAGCAGCTTAGTTGTAGCAACCTACGAGCAGTACTTC
. | TRBJ2-3 | . | TRBV9 | CASSFRAVSTDTQYF | TGTGCCAGCAGCTTCCGAGCGGTGAGCACAGATACGCAGTATTTT
TRBD2 | TRBJ2-5 | . | TRBV10-1 | CASSATIGGEETQYF | TGCGCCAGCAGTGCCACCATCGGGGGGGAAGAGACCCAGTACTTC
TRBD1 | TRBJ1-5 | . | TRBV4-1 | CASSLRTGMNQPQHF | TGCGCCAGCAGCCTGCGGACAGGGATGAATCAGCCCCAGCATTTT
. | TRBJ1-2 | . | TRBV5-1 | CASSLALDSYGYTF | TGCGCCAGCAGCTTGGCCTTGGACAGCTATGGCTACACCTTC
TRBD1 | TRBJ1-1 | few | TRBV7-9 | CASSFGTGDTEAFF | TGTGCCAGCAGTTTTGGGACAGGGGACACTGAAGCTTTCTTT
TRBD2 | TRBJ2-1 | . | TRBV5-1 | CASSSQAGTSGVYEQFF | TGCGCCAGCAGCTCACAGGCGGGGACTAGCGGGGTGTATGAGCAGTTCTTC